The rows below give T cell receptor beta chains drawn from one sample of a study of PD-L1 blockade in urothelial cancer. Sequencing was performed with immunoSEQ multiplex PCR; in TCRdb, only in-frame clones are kept and a portion is missing. There are around 47,000 clones in the sample; around 80% occur only once, and approximately 13% lies in the top ten. This material consisted of PBMCs, taken around atezolizumab (anti-PD-L1) treatment. These receptors were collected from a man in his fifties or sixties with urothelial cancer. The CDR3 runs from the conserved cysteine through the conserved F or W. D genes are given only for firm matches. Size tells how often a clone was seen (once, few, many) or the class of an expanded clone, and some rows leave it out.

d_call: TRBD2
j_call: TRBJ2-3
clone_size: -
v_call: TRBV23-1
cdr3_nt: TGCGCCAGCAGTCAAGCCTCGCGGGAGCGGGGGGGCTCGGATACGCAGTATTTT
cdr3_aa: CASSQASRERGGSDTQYF

d_call: TRBD2
j_call: TRBJ2-3
clone_size: -
v_call: TRBV5-1
cdr3_nt: TGCGCCAGCAGCCCGGGACTAGCAGTCCCAGATACGCAGTATTTT
cdr3_aa: CASSPGLAVPDTQYF

d_call: TRBD1
j_call: TRBJ2-7
clone_size: -
v_call: TRBV5-6
cdr3_nt: TGTGCCAGCAGCGCCGCAGGGGGCGGCTTCGAGCAGTACTTC
cdr3_aa: CASSAAGGGFEQYF

d_call: -
j_call: TRBJ1-2
clone_size: -
v_call: TRBV13
cdr3_nt: TGTGCCAGCAGCTTAATACGGTCCGTTGGCTACACCTTC
cdr3_aa: CASSLIRSVGYTF

d_call: -
j_call: TRBJ1-1
clone_size: -
v_call: TRBV20-1
cdr3_nt: TGCAGTGCTAGAGAGGTCAGTTACGCTTTCTTT
cdr3_aa: CSAREVSYAFF

d_call: -
j_call: TRBJ2-1
clone_size: -
v_call: TRBV30
cdr3_nt: TGTGCCTGGAGTGTACGGGGGAATGAGCAGTTCTTC
cdr3_aa: CAWSVRGNEQFF

d_call: -
j_call: TRBJ2-5
clone_size: once
v_call: TRBV27
cdr3_nt: TGTGCCAGCAGTTCCAGACAGCTACAGGGAGAGACCCAGTACTTC
cdr3_aa: CASSSRQLQGETQYF

d_call: TRBD2
j_call: TRBJ2-1
clone_size: -
v_call: TRBV2
cdr3_nt: TGTGCCAGCAGTGATGTAAATGGAGCGGGAAGGAATGAGCAGTTCTTC
cdr3_aa: CASSDVNGAGRNEQFF

d_call: -
j_call: TRBJ2-7
clone_size: -
v_call: TRBV19
cdr3_nt: TGTGCCAGTAAGGAACGGCGGGGCTCCTACGAGCAGTACTTC
cdr3_aa: CASKERRGSYEQYF

d_call: -
j_call: TRBJ1-1
clone_size: -
v_call: TRBV5-1
cdr3_nt: TGCGCCAGCAGCTTGGTAGGCAGGCCCGACACTGAAGCTTTCTTT
cdr3_aa: CASSLVGRPDTEAFF

d_call: -
j_call: TRBJ2-1
clone_size: -
v_call: TRBV15
cdr3_nt: TGTGCCACCAGCGCCCCCAGAGAGGCTTTCCAGTTCTTC
cdr3_aa: CATSAPREAFQFF

d_call: TRBD2
j_call: TRBJ2-1
clone_size: -
v_call: TRBV27
cdr3_nt: TGTGCCAGCAGGGGACTAGCTGGGAATGAGCAGTTCTTC
cdr3_aa: CASRGLAGNEQFF

d_call: -
j_call: TRBJ1-1
clone_size: few
v_call: TRBV28
cdr3_nt: TGTGCCAGCAGAACCGCAGGGGTGGGCACTGAAGCTTTCTTT
cdr3_aa: CASRTAGVGTEAFF

d_call: -
j_call: TRBJ1-5
clone_size: -
v_call: TRBV19
cdr3_nt: TGTGCCAGTAGTATTATCCCAGATAAGAATCAGCCCCAGCATTTT
cdr3_aa: CASSIIPDKNQPQHF

d_call: TRBD1
j_call: TRBJ2-5
clone_size: -
v_call: TRBV28
cdr3_nt: TGTGCCAGCAGGATCATCGGGACAGCGACTCAAGAGACCCAGTACTTC
cdr3_aa: CASRIIGTATQETQYF

d_call: -
j_call: TRBJ1-1
clone_size: -
v_call: TRBV10-3
cdr3_nt: TGTGCCATCAGTGACCCACAGGGTCGGGGGAACACTGAAGCTTTCTTT
cdr3_aa: CAISDPQGRGNTEAFF

d_call: -
j_call: TRBJ1-1
clone_size: -
v_call: TRBV6-5
cdr3_nt: TGTGCCAGCAGTTACCAGGGAAAAGCTTTCTTT
cdr3_aa: CASSYQGKAFF

d_call: TRBD1
j_call: TRBJ2-1
clone_size: -
v_call: TRBV2
cdr3_nt: TGTGCCAGCAGTGGGACAGGCAACAGGCTCTCCTACAATGAGCAGTTCTTC
cdr3_aa: CASSGTGNRLSYNEQFF

d_call: TRBD2
j_call: TRBJ2-1
clone_size: -
v_call: TRBV7-2
cdr3_nt: TGTGCCAGCAGCTTAGCGGCCCTCCAAGTAGCGGGGGCCTACAATGAGCAGTTCTTC
cdr3_aa: CASSLAALQVAGAYNEQFF

d_call: TRBD1
j_call: TRBJ2-3
clone_size: -
v_call: TRBV19
cdr3_nt: TGTGCCAGTAGTCTACTCCCGGGACAGGGGGAAACAGATACGCAGTATTTT
cdr3_aa: CASSLLPGQGETDTQYF

d_call: -
j_call: TRBJ1-3
clone_size: -
v_call: TRBV7-9
cdr3_nt: TGTGCCAGCAGCCCAGGACAACCTGGAAACACCATATATTTT
cdr3_aa: CASSPGQPGNTIYF

d_call: TRBD2
j_call: TRBJ2-1
clone_size: -
v_call: TRBV11-2
cdr3_nt: TGTGCCAGCAGCTGGGATCTAGCGGGAGGGGGCAATGAGCAGTTCTTC
cdr3_aa: CASSWDLAGGGNEQFF

d_call: TRBD2
j_call: TRBJ2-2
clone_size: -
v_call: TRBV30
cdr3_nt: TGTGCCTGTATAGCGGGAGCGAACACCGGGGAGCTGTTTTTT
cdr3_aa: CACIAGANTGELFF

d_call: -
j_call: TRBJ1-4
clone_size: once
v_call: TRBV28
cdr3_nt: TGTGCCAGAACGGGAGAAAAACTGTTTTTT
cdr3_aa: CARTGEKLFF

d_call: -
j_call: TRBJ1-1
clone_size: -
v_call: TRBV5-1
cdr3_nt: TGCGCCAGCAGCCTCCCTCAGGGAACGAACACTGAAGCTTTCTTT
cdr3_aa: CASSLPQGTNTEAFF

d_call: -
j_call: TRBJ1-1
clone_size: -
v_call: TRBV30
cdr3_nt: TGTGCCTGGACGACTAGGCCCGGGGGTGAAGCTTTCTTT
cdr3_aa: CAWTTRPGGEAFF

d_call: -
j_call: TRBJ1-5
clone_size: -
v_call: TRBV28
cdr3_nt: TGTGCCAGCAGGGACAACAATCAGCCCCAGCATTTT
cdr3_aa: CASRDNNQPQHF

d_call: -
j_call: TRBJ2-3
clone_size: -
v_call: TRBV27
cdr3_nt: TGTGCCAGCAGTCCTCCGGATGAGGCGGGAAAGTCAGATACGCAGTATTTT
cdr3_aa: CASSPPDEAGKSDTQYF

d_call: TRBD1
j_call: TRBJ1-2
clone_size: -
v_call: TRBV15
cdr3_nt: TGTGCCACCAGCAGAGAAATACAGGGGAACTATGGCTACACCTTC
cdr3_aa: CATSREIQGNYGYTF

d_call: TRBD2
j_call: TRBJ2-7
clone_size: -
v_call: TRBV10-3
cdr3_nt: TGTGCCATCAGAAAGACTAGCGGGAGGGGCTCCTACGAGCAGTACTTC
cdr3_aa: CAIRKTSGRGSYEQYF

d_call: TRBD2
j_call: TRBJ2-3
clone_size: -
v_call: TRBV29-1
cdr3_nt: TGCAGCGTTGACGACTATAGCGGGATTGGCACAGATACGCAGTATTTT
cdr3_aa: CSVDDYSGIGTDTQYF

d_call: -
j_call: TRBJ2-5
clone_size: once
v_call: TRBV5-5
cdr3_nt: TGTGCCAGCAGCCCCCCAAGTCAGGGTGGCGAGACCCAGTACTTC
cdr3_aa: CASSPPSQGGETQYF

d_call: -
j_call: TRBJ1-2
clone_size: -
v_call: TRBV5-1
cdr3_nt: TGCGCCAGCAGCCCCGACTTACAGGGCCCCTATGGCTACACCTTC
cdr3_aa: CASSPDLQGPYGYTF

d_call: TRBD1
j_call: TRBJ2-2
clone_size: -
v_call: TRBV5-1
cdr3_nt: TGCGCCAGCAGCTTTAGGGGGCCAGGGGGCCCCGGGGAGCTGTTTTTT
cdr3_aa: CASSFRGPGGPGELFF

d_call: -
j_call: TRBJ1-1
clone_size: -
v_call: TRBV5-1
cdr3_nt: TGCGCCAGCAGCGGCGGGGCGGGGGGCCCGAACACTGAAGCTTTCTTT
cdr3_aa: CASSGGAGGPNTEAFF

d_call: -
j_call: TRBJ1-1
clone_size: -
v_call: TRBV11-2
cdr3_nt: TGTGCCAGCAGCCGCGATCGGAACACTGAAGCTTTCTTT
cdr3_aa: CASSRDRNTEAFF

d_call: -
j_call: TRBJ1-2
clone_size: -
v_call: TRBV28
cdr3_nt: TGTGCCAGCAGGGGGGGTGCTGAATATGGCTACACCTTC
cdr3_aa: CASRGGAEYGYTF

d_call: -
j_call: TRBJ1-6
clone_size: -
v_call: TRBV5-1
cdr3_nt: TGCGCCAGCAGCTTGGGTGCGGGGGGCGGGAATTCACCCCTCCACTTT
cdr3_aa: CASSLGAGGGNSPLHF

d_call: TRBD2
j_call: TRBJ2-5
clone_size: -
v_call: TRBV9
cdr3_nt: TGTGCCAGCAGCTTCCTAGCGGGGGGTCCCCAGTACTTC
cdr3_aa: CASSFLAGGPQYF

d_call: TRBD1
j_call: TRBJ1-4
clone_size: few
v_call: TRBV15
cdr3_nt: TGTGCCACCAGCAGAGGTGGGACAGGTAATGAAAAACTGTTTTTT
cdr3_aa: CATSRGGTGNEKLFF

d_call: TRBD1
j_call: TRBJ2-7
clone_size: once
v_call: TRBV27
cdr3_nt: TGTGCCAGCAGCAGACAGGGGGTCCCCTACGAGCAGTACTTC
cdr3_aa: CASSRQGVPYEQYF

d_call: TRBD2
j_call: TRBJ2-2
clone_size: -
v_call: TRBV5-1
cdr3_nt: TGCGCCAGCAGCTTGGCCGCGGGGGACACCGGGGAGCTGTTTTTT
cdr3_aa: CASSLAAGDTGELFF

d_call: TRBD2
j_call: TRBJ2-1
clone_size: -
v_call: TRBV19
cdr3_nt: TGTGCCAGTTCGGCTAGCGGGGGGCTAATACGCAATGAGCAGTTCTTC
cdr3_aa: CASSASGGLIRNEQFF

d_call: TRBD1
j_call: TRBJ2-6
clone_size: once
v_call: TRBV7-8
cdr3_nt: TGTGCCAGCAGCCAATCGGGACAGGTTACTTCTGGGGCCAACGTCCTGACTTTC
cdr3_aa: CASSQSGQVTSGANVLTF

d_call: TRBD2
j_call: TRBJ2-5
clone_size: -
v_call: TRBV5-1
cdr3_nt: TGCGCCAGCAGCCCGGATGCGCTAGCGGGGGTTGAGACCCAGTACTTC
cdr3_aa: CASSPDALAGVETQYF

d_call: TRBD1
j_call: TRBJ1-1
clone_size: once
v_call: TRBV5-1
cdr3_nt: TGCGCCAGCATCCCCGGCTCAGGACAGGCTAAGAACACTGAAGCTTTCTTT
cdr3_aa: CASIPGSGQAKNTEAFF